One sample yielded the 29 T cell receptor beta chains listed below, sequenced in a study of CD8+ T cells in alopecia areata. Investigators isolated RNA and reverse transcribed it into cDNA to act as the sequencing template. Assay: immunoSEQ multiplex PCR; the TCRdb copy retains only in-frame clones and omits some. The data show 140,000 to 150,000 clones, roughly 50% seen once. The source material was CD4+ T cells sorted from blood. The receptors here all came from a human donor with alopecia areata.

The chain combines TRBV7-2 with TRBJ2-5; D may correspond to TRBD1 or TRBD2 (6 bases each). Trimming shortened V by 5 bases and J by 1 base, and 14 bases separated the two germline ends. Germline loops: CDR1 SGHTA, CDR2 FQGNSA. This CDR3 comprises 15 residues. The CDR3: CASSGGDNIQETQYF. The CDR3 DNA is TGTGCCAGCAGCGGCGGGGACAACATCCAAGAGACCCAGTACTTC.

The chain couples TRBV27 to TRBJ2-1; 7 bases line up with TRBD2. Germline lookup yields CDR1 MNHEY and CDR2 SMNVEV (reference sequence). V lost 3 bases and J lost 0; bases outside the gene matches: 5. The CDR3 sequence is 16 residues long. CDR3 amino acids: CASSFLGGSSYNEQFF. The CDR3 DNA sequence: TGTGCCAGCAGTTTTCTGGGGGGGAGCTCCTACAATGAGCAGTTCTTC.

This clone has just a few counts. J is TRBJ2-1 and V is TRBV11-2; no definite D call. Per germline, CDR1 SGHAT and CDR2 FQNNGV. Trimming took 3 bases from V and 3 from J, leaving 15 bases between them. CDR3 length equals 16 residues. The CDR3 here is CASSFLTPFGYNEQFF. For the CDR3, the DNA is TGTGCCAGCAGCTTCCTAACCCCTTTCGGCTACAATGAGCAGTTCTTC.

This chain joins TRBV5-1 and TRBJ1-2; D might be TRBD1 (6 bases). The V end was cut by 0 bases, the J end by 6 bases, with 12 bases between. This CDR3 comprises 14 residues. Per the germline V gene, CDR1 is SGHRS and CDR2 is YFSETQ. The CDR3 spells CASSLADRADGYTF. The CDR3 DNA sequence: TGCGCCAGCAGCTTGGCGGACAGAGCTGATGGCTACACCTTC.

The V gene is TRBV5-6, the J gene TRBJ2-7; D possibly corresponds to TRBD2 (5 bases). Germline V gene sequence: CDR1 SGHDT, CDR2 YYEEEE. V was cut by 0 bases and J by 6 bases, with 7 bases left in between. There are 12 residues in the CDR3. DNA for the CDR3: TGTGCCAGCAGCTTGGTAGGACTCGAGCAGTACTTC. This encodes CASSLVGLEQYF.

The J gene is TRBJ2-5, the V gene TRBV29-1, with D uncertain. This CDR3 comprises 13 residues. V was trimmed by 7 bases and J by 1 base, leaving 13 bases between them. Germline V gene sequence: CDR1 SQVTM, CDR2 ANQGSEA. The CDR3 protein is CSAMGLTQETQYF. CDR3 nucleotides: TGCAGCGCCATGGGCCTTACCCAAGAGACCCAGTACTTC.

The chain employs TRBV28 and TRBJ2-1, with D tentatively TRBD1 (6 bases). In germline, CDR1 is MDHEN, CDR2 SYDVKM. The CDR3 extends over 12 amino acids. Trimming took off 6 bases at V and 8 bases at J, with 11 bases between the two ends. The CDR3, as DNA: TGTGCCAGCAGGTCTGCAGGGGATGAGCAGTTCTTC. Translated, it gives CASRSAGDEQFF.

The rearrangement uses TRBV27 and TRBJ2-5; 7 bases match TRBD1. V trimming: 3 bases; J trimming: 6 bases; junction bases outside the gene matches: 16. The CDR3 sequence is 17 residues long. Germline V gene lookup returns CDR1 MNHEY and CDR2 SMNVEV (reference sequence). The CDR3 bases are TGTGCCAGCAGTTTGACGGGACAGTCAGGTTTCGTGAAGACCCAGTACTTC. Residues: CASSLTGQSGFVKTQYF.

This clone came up a few times. The genes are TRBV29-1 and TRBJ2-5, with 14 bases fitting TRBD2. V lost 5 bases and J lost 2; bases outside the gene matches: 7. This CDR3 has 16 residues. CDR1 is SQVTM and CDR2 is ANQGSEA in the germline V gene. CDR3 sequence reads: CSVRGGTSGSQETQYF. CDR3 bases: TGCAGCGTTCGGGGCGGGACTAGCGGGAGTCAAGAGACCCAGTACTTC.

V usage is TRBV6-6 and J usage is TRBJ2-2, with a tentative D call TRBD1 (6 bases). This CDR3 region has 15 residues. Germline V gene sequence: CDR1 MNHNY, CDR2 SVGAGI (reference sequence). V lost 7 bases and J 5 bases, leaving 17 bases between the germline ends. The CDR3 DNA sequence: TGTGCCAGCAAAGCCCCCTACAGGGAGACCGGGGAGCTGTTTTTT. Amino acids: CASKAPYRETGELFF.

The CDR3 DNA reads TGTGCCAGTAGCTCCGGGATTCGGAAGTTCGGCGAGCAGTACTTC. It codes for CASSSGIRKFGEQYF. This chain connects TRBV19 to TRBJ2-7, with D perhaps TRBD2 (5 bases). V shed 6 bases and J shed 6 bases, with 21 bases lying between them. This CDR3 contains 15 residues. Germline V lookup: CDR1 LNHDA, CDR2 SQIVND (reference sequence).

This clone was seen a handful of times. The DNA for the CDR3 is TGTGCCAGCAGCCAAGGGGAAGGACTAGCGGATTTCACAGATACGCAGTATTTT. It translates to CASSQGEGLADFTDTQYF. The chain has TRBV14 and TRBJ2-3; the match to TRBD2 covers 10 bases. CDR1 is SGHDN and CDR2 is FVKESK in the germline V gene. V gave up 1 base and J gave up 2 bases; unmatched junction bases: 9. CDR3 length: 18 amino acids.

In this sample, this clone turned up a few times. The chain uses TRBV29-1 and TRBJ2-3; TRBD1 might be the D (6 bases). The CDR3 consists of 12 residues. CDR1 and CDR2 from the germline V gene are SQVTM and ANQGSEA. The V end was cut by 5 bases, the J end by 4 bases, with 10 bases between. DNA of the CDR3: TGCAGCGTTCGCAGGGGCGCAGATACGCAGTATTTT. Protein sequence: CSVRRGADTQYF.

In DNA, the CDR3 is TGTGCCAGCAGCGACCGTCCTCAAGAGACCCAGTACTTC. Amino acid sequence: CASSDRPQETQYF. The chain joins TRBV13 to TRBJ2-5; D ambiguous. V was clipped by 5 bases and J by 2 bases, with 9 bases between them. This CDR3 spans 13 amino acids. CDR1 is PRHDT and CDR2 is FYEKMQ in the germline V gene (reference sequence).

This clone was seen only a few times. The chain uses TRBV6-5 and TRBJ1-2; D is undetermined. Germline lookup yields CDR1 MNHEY and CDR2 SVGAGI. There are 13 residues in the CDR3. Trimming pared 6 bases from V and 2 bases from J, leaving 10 bases between. The CDR3 protein is CASRSDLNYGYTF. The CDR3, as DNA: TGTGCCAGCAGATCAGACCTAAACTATGGCTACACCTTC.

The chain recombines TRBV29-1 with TRBJ2-1, with D possibly being TRBD1 or TRBD2 (5 bases each). CDR1 is SQVTM and CDR2 is ANQGSEA in the germline V gene. Trimming shortened V by 5 bases and J by 0 bases, and 14 bases separated the two germline ends. The CDR3 consists of 15 residues. The CDR3 nucleotides are TGCAGCGTTCAACGGGACCTCTCCTCCTACAATGAGCAGTTCTTC. Translating gives CSVQRDLSSYNEQFF.

CDR3 region: CATQETYGYTF. The CDR3 nucleotides are TGTGCCACCCAGGAGACCTATGGCTACACCTTC. The chain couples TRBV6-1 to TRBJ1-2; D unclear. The germline gives CDR1 MNHNS, CDR2 SASEGT. The V end was cut by 10 bases, the J end by 4 bases, with 10 bases between. This CDR3 region has 11 residues.

This chain links TRBV5-1 with TRBJ2-1; the match to TRBD1 covers 7 bases. Germline loops: CDR1 SGHRS, CDR2 YFSETQ. The CDR3 totals 15 residues. V lost 3 bases to trimming and J lost 3 bases; unmatched junction nucleotides: 6. The CDR3 protein is CASSWGTEDYNEQFF. For the CDR3, the DNA is TGCGCCAGCAGCTGGGGGACAGAAGACTACAATGAGCAGTTCTTC.

V and J are TRBV11-2 and TRBJ1-2; perhaps TRBD1 as D (5 bases). From germline, CDR1 is SGHAT and CDR2 FQNNGV. The CDR3 is 13 amino acids. Deletions cut 3 bases from V and 8 bases from J, with 13 bases between. The CDR3 loop is CASSLGGGQGYTF. The DNA for the CDR3 is TGTGCCAGCAGCTTGGGGGGAGGGCAAGGCTACACCTTC.

The chain employs TRBV4-1 and TRBJ2-3, with D possibly being TRBD1 (5 bases). Trimming took off 3 bases at V and 1 base at J, with 11 bases between the two ends. The length of the CDR3 is 15 residues. CDR1 is MGHRA, CDR2 YSYEKL, per germline. The CDR3 is CASSHGRGGTDTQYF. The CDR3 bases are TGCGCCAGCAGCCACGGAAGGGGCGGCACAGATACGCAGTATTTT.

In DNA form, the CDR3 reads TGTGCCAGCAGCACAGGAATTGCGGGCTACGAGCAGTACTTC. Protein: CASSTGIAGYEQYF. V gene TRBV27 combines with J gene TRBJ2-7, with D perhaps assigned TRBD1 or TRBD2 (5 bases each). Germline V gives CDR1 MNHEY, CDR2 SMNVEV (reference sequence). CDR3 length: 14 residues. V lost 6 bases, J lost 3 bases, and 15 bases lay in between.

The CDR3 here is CASSFGLAGGASWLFWQFF. CDR3 DNA sequence: TGCGCCAGCAGCTTCGGACTAGCGGGAGGGGCCTCCTGGTTGTTTTGGCAGTTCTTC. The V gene is TRBV5-1, the J gene TRBJ2-1; 15 nucleotides agree with TRBD2. Germline CDR1 reads SGHRS; CDR2 reads YFSETQ. After removal of 2 bases from V and 12 bases from J, the junction contained 18 bases not matched to a gene. The CDR3 is 19 residues long.

This chain connects TRBV5-1 to TRBJ2-3; D gene ambiguous. Germline V gene lookup returns CDR1 SGHRS and CDR2 YFSETQ. The length of the CDR3 is 15 residues. V was clipped by 0 bases and J by 2 bases, with 10 bases between them. The DNA of the CDR3 is TGCGCCAGCAGCTTGGCCAGCGCCTCCACAGATACGCAGTATTTT. It yields the protein CASSLASASTDTQYF.

The chain recombines TRBV27 with TRBJ2-6, with a tentative D call TRBD1 (7 bases). CDR1 and CDR2 from the germline V gene are MNHEY and SMNVEV (reference sequence). The CDR3 covers 15 residues. Trimming removed 3 bases at V and 4 bases at J, with 10 bases between. This CDR3 is CASSLEGAGANVLTF. The CDR3 bases are TGTGCCAGCAGTTTGGAGGGGGCCGGGGCCAACGTCCTGACTTTC. The full variable domain, rest sourced from reference TRBV27 and TRBJ2-6, is EAQVTQNPRYLITVTGKKLTVTCSQNMNHEYMSWYRQDPGLGLRQIYYSMNVEVTDKGDVPEGYKVSRKEKRNFPLILESPSPNQTSLYFCASSLEGAGANVLTFGAGSRLTVL.

The chain couples TRBV5-1 to TRBJ2-7; D may be TRBD1 or TRBD2 (5 bases each). This CDR3 comprises 14 residues. Looked up from germline, CDR1 is SGHRS and CDR2 is YFSETQ. V was shortened by 5 bases and J by 0 bases, with 12 bases between the two germline ends. CDR3 residues: CASSRDGSSYEQYF. Written as DNA, the CDR3 is TGCGCCAGCAGTCGGGACGGTAGCTCCTACGAGCAGTACTTC.

V usage is TRBV28 and J usage is TRBJ2-7, with D possibly matching TRBD2 (5 bases). Germline V lookup: CDR1 MDHEN, CDR2 SYDVKM. Trimming stripped 4 bases from V and 3 bases from J, with 16 bases between. The CDR3 loop spans 15 amino acids. CDR3 protein: CASSSAGQPLYEQYF. The CDR3 DNA follows: TGTGCCAGCAGTTCGGCGGGCCAGCCGCTCTACGAGCAGTACTTC.

The V and J genes are TRBV29-1 and TRBJ2-7; the match to TRBD1 covers 8 bases. Germline loops: CDR1 SQVTM, CDR2 ANQGSEA. This CDR3 has 12 amino acids. V lost 7 bases and J lost 3; bases outside the gene matches: 5. CDR3 DNA: TGCAGCGCACCGGGACAGGACTACGAGCAGTACTTC. It translates to CSAPGQDYEQYF.

The rearrangement joins TRBV29-1 to TRBJ2-1; no clear D gene. CDR1 and CDR2 from the germline V gene are SQVTM and ANQGSEA. The germline V and J ends were trimmed by 0 bases and 5 bases, with 20 bases remaining between them. The CDR3 length is 17 residues. DNA for the CDR3: TGCAGCGTTGAAGAGGACGACACAAAAAAGGGCGACAATGAGCAGTTCTTC. The encoded protein is CSVEEDDTKKGDNEQFF.

The chain uses TRBV29-1 and TRBJ2-1; 9 bases agree with TRBD1. Germline values: CDR1 SQVTM, CDR2 ANQGSEA. This CDR3 contains 12 residues. With 7 bases clipped from V and 9 bases from J, the junction kept 7 bases outside the gene matches. The CDR3 DNA reads TGCAGCGCAAACAGGGGGCAGTTTGAGCAGTTCTTC. Protein product: CSANRGQFEQFF.